This passage covers 6 T cell receptor beta chains from one sample sequenced in a study of T cells in Graves' hyperthyroidism and ophthalmopathy. Regions amplified from RNA transcripts were the TCR beta CDR3 regions. An initial round of RT-PCR targeting the TCR CDR3 relied on the HTBI primer set. TCRdb re-analysed the multiplex PCR reads in MiXCR, keeping a single row per CDR3 protein. The sample has approximately 600,000 distinct CDR3 sequences, less than 25% seen once. What was sequenced was blood. All receptors derive from a young man with Graves' ophthalmopathy.

The J gene is TRBJ2-1, the V gene TRBV2; 9 bases map to TRBD2. Germline values: CDR1 SNHLY, CDR2 FYNNEI. The CDR3 extends over 16 amino acids. Germline trimming cut 6 bases from V and 7 bases from J; bases unmatched to any gene: 13. The CDR3 here is CASRPLELAGWNEQFF. The CDR3 region has the DNA TGTGCCAGCAGACCTCTCGAGCTAGCGGGATGGAATGAGCAGTTCTTC.

This clonotype came up many times. V and J are TRBV7-9 and TRBJ1-1; 7 bases are shared with TRBD1. Trimming removed 5 bases from V and 7 bases from J; junction bases left unmatched: 10. This CDR3 contains 14 residues. Germline CDR1 reads SEHNR; CDR2 reads FQNEAQ (reference sequence). The CDR3 DNA reads TGTGCCAGCAGCATACAAACAGGGGTGGATGAAGCTTTCTTT. Its translation is CASSIQTGVDEAFF.

The chain combines TRBV5-1 with TRBJ2-2, with TRBD2 matching 10 bases. Losses at the gene ends were 2 bases for V and 5 bases for J; bases not matched to a gene: 9. Germline CDR1 SGHRS, CDR2 YFSETQ. The CDR3 is 17 amino acids. In nucleotides, the CDR3 is TGCGCCAGCAGCTTTGATCTAGCGGGGGTTGGTACCGGGGAGCTGTTTTTT. It translates to CASSFDLAGVGTGELFF.

Regarding this clonotype: This may be a read error, as it is one base from a much larger clone. The CDR3 loop is CASSPVTGPETRYF. In DNA form, the CDR3 reads TGTGCCAGCTCACCCGTGACAGGGCCAGAGACCCGGTACTTC. This sequence joins TRBV18 and TRBJ2-5; 7 nucleotides line up with TRBD1. Germline values: CDR1 KGHSH, CDR2 LQKENI. This CDR3 has 14 amino acids.

This clonotype was observed a handful of times. The J gene is TRBJ2-1, the V gene TRBV29-1; D possibly matches TRBD1 or TRBD2 (6 bases each). The CDR3 length is 15 residues. CDR1 and CDR2 (germline): SQVTM, ANQGSEA. The V end was cut by 1 base, the J end by 10 bases, with 20 bases between. DNA of the CDR3: TGCAGCGTTGAAGCTAAGGACAGCGGGCTCGGGGAGCAGTTCTTC. Its protein is CSVEAKDSGLGEQFF.

This clonotype was picked up a small number of times. The chain recombines TRBV30 with TRBJ2-7; 7 nucleotides match TRBD1. The germline V gene has CDR1 GTSNPN and CDR2 SVGIG (reference sequence). CDR3 size: 13 residues. Trimming took 5 bases from V and 0 from J; bases not matched to a gene: 4. The CDR3 coding sequence is TGTGCCTGGGGACAGGCGAGCTCCTACGAGCAGTACTTC. It encodes CAWGQASSYEQYF.